The 8 T cell receptor beta chains below come from one sample, sequenced in a study of regulatory and conventional T cells in RAG deficiency. The repertoire was sequenced with immunoSEQ multiplex PCR; TCRdb's copy has only in-frame clones and lacks some. This table holds about 9,400 clones, roughly 90% found once. The sorted regulatory T cells were CD4+, CD25-high and CD127-low, with genomic DNA sequenced. This sample also belongs to another study, concerning regulatory T cells. That work adds: The primer mix had 52 TRBV and 13 TRBJ primers.

Sequencing used Tregs sorted from blood. These receptors were collected from a human donor in good health.

The rearrangement links TRBV5-1 to TRBJ2-1, with 16 bases that match TRBD2. The CDR3 spans 17 residues. CDR1 and CDR2 from the germline V gene are SGHRS and YFSETQ. The V and J ends lost 2 bases and 9 bases, in that order; junction bases with no gene match: 8. The CDR3: CASSLGTSGRVQGEQFF. CDR3 DNA sequence: TGCGCCAGCAGCTTAGGGACTAGCGGGAGGGTACAGGGTGAGCAGTTCTTC.

This chain connects TRBV4-2 to TRBJ2-1; no firm D call. From germline, CDR1 is LGHNA and CDR2 YNFKEQ. The CDR3 has 15 residues. The V and J ends lost 0 bases and 0 bases respectively, with 6 bases between them. CDR3 sequence reads: CASSQEKSSYNEQFF. The CDR3, as DNA: TGTGCCAGCAGCCAAGAGAAGAGCTCCTACAATGAGCAGTTCTTC.

The table lists this clone with a count of one. The chain couples TRBV5-1 to TRBJ2-5; tentative D call: TRBD2 (7 bases). Germline V gene lookup returns CDR1 SGHRS and CDR2 YFSETQ. The CDR3 contains 15 residues. The V end lost 4 bases, the J end lost 4 bases, and 17 bases lay between the germline ends. CDR3 protein: CASSPMGGARETQYF. The CDR3 nucleotides read TGCGCCAGCAGCCCTATGGGGGGGGCACGAGAGACCCAGTACTTC.

This chain uses TRBV30 with TRBJ1-6, with TRBD1 matching 10 bases. Germline CDR1 reads GTSNPN; CDR2 reads SVGIG (reference sequence). The CDR3 covers 15 residues. Unmatched junction bases numbered 7, after V lost 1 base and J lost 10 bases. The DNA of the CDR3 is TGTGCCTGGAGTGGCCGGGACAGGGGAGGATCACCCCTCCACTTT. It specifies CAWSGRDRGGSPLHF.

The chain uses TRBV2 and TRBJ2-3, with D uncertain. In germline, CDR1 is SNHLY, CDR2 FYNNEI. The CDR3 is 14 amino acids. V lost 6 bases to trimming and J lost 6 bases, with 16 bases between them. The CDR3 bases are TGTGCCAGCAGGAGGATAGCCTTTTCGGATACGCAGTATTTT. This codes for CASRRIAFSDTQYF.

This sequence joins TRBV19 and TRBJ1-5; TRBD1 matches 7 bases. CDR1 is LNHDA and CDR2 is SQIVND in the germline V gene (reference sequence). The CDR3 spans 14 residues. Germline trimming cut 4 bases from V and 2 bases from J; bases unmatched to any gene: 2. The CDR3 sequence: CASSKQGGNQPQHF. The CDR3 bases are TGTGCCAGTAGTAAGCAGGGGGGCAATCAGCCCCAGCATTTT.

This clone was counted once. The gene calls are TRBV2 and TRBJ1-3, with TRBD1 as a possible D gene (6 bases). The germline gives CDR1 SNHLY, CDR2 FYNNEI. Trimming removed 6 bases from V and 0 bases from J, with 9 bases in between. The CDR3 contains 14 residues. Here the CDR3 reads CASRLTGSGNTIYF. DNA of the CDR3: TGTGCCAGCAGACTGACAGGCTCTGGAAACACCATATATTTT. The entire variable domain, with the rest obtained from reference TRBV2 and TRBJ1-3, is as follows: EPEVTQTPSHQVTQMGQEVILRCVPISNHLYFYWYRQILGQKVEFLVSFYNNEISEKSEIFDDQFSVERPDGSNFTLKIRSTKLEDSAMYFCASRLTGSGNTIYFGEGSWLTVV.

The gene calls are TRBV5-1 and TRBJ1-5, with a possible D match to TRBD1 (5 bases). V was clipped by 0 bases and J by 1 base, with 5 bases between them. The CDR3 is made up of 14 amino acids. CDR1 SGHRS and CDR2 YFSETQ come from the germline V gene. CDR3 coding DNA: TGCGCCAGCAGCTTGGGACAGAGCAATCAGCCCCAGCATTTT. Its translation is CASSLGQSNQPQHF.